What follows are 23 T cell receptor beta chains derived from one specimen sequenced in a study of T cell repertoires in cytomegalovirus infection. TCRdb re-derived calls from the reads in MiXCR, one entry per CDR3 protein. The repertoire consists of roughly 90,000 distinct CDR3 sequences, with 25% to 30% occurring once and the leading ten covering roughly 70%. The antigens of these receptors remain unknown. The sequencing here drew on CD8+ T cells from cultured PBMCs, taken from culture after CMV antigen stimulation. The receptors were sampled from a human donor in good health (CMV status not recorded). Some clones in this sample may be carry-over from other donors' samples.

This clonotype came up a few times. This chain links TRBV6-2 or TRBV6-3 with TRBJ1-1; 10 bases match TRBD1. The V and J ends lost 5 bases and 4 bases, in that order; junction bases with no gene match: 4. In germline, CDR1 is MNHEY, CDR2 SVGEGT. CDR3 length: 14 residues. Here the CDR3 DNA reads TGTGCCAGCAGTCCTGACAGGGGGCCCACTGAAGCTTTCTTT. Translating it yields CASSPDRGPTEAFF.

The chain links TRBV6-5 to TRBJ1-1; D remains ambiguous. The germline CDR1 and CDR2 sequences are MNHEY and SVGAGI. The germline V and J ends were trimmed by 6 bases and 4 bases, with 9 bases remaining between them. This CDR3 contains 12 residues. The CDR3, as DNA: TGTGCCAGCAGAGGTCGCCCCACTGAAGCTTTCTTT. Protein: CASRGRPTEAFF.

This clonotype came up a few times. The chain recombines TRBV20-1 with TRBJ2-3; 13 positions agree with TRBD2. This CDR3 spans 17 amino acids. Per the germline V gene, CDR1 is DFQATT and CDR2 is SNEGSKA (reference sequence). V lost 0 bases, J lost 3 bases, and 6 bases stayed unmatched. DNA for the CDR3: TGCAGTGCTAGAGATCCTTCGACTAGCGGGGGGACAGATACGCAGTATTTT. Translating it yields CSARDPSTSGGTDTQYF.

This clonotype was seen a few times. The genes are TRBV4-1 and TRBJ2-7; 7 positions match TRBD1. The CDR3 has 16 residues. Germline values: CDR1 MGHRA, CDR2 YSYEKL. The trim removed 5 bases at V and 3 bases at J, leaving 13 bases unmatched. CDR3 amino acids: CASSYSSGTASYEQYF. DNA for the CDR3: TGCGCCAGCAGCTACTCATCCGGGACAGCTAGCTACGAGCAGTACTTC.

This clonotype turned up a few times. The V and J genes are TRBV20-1 and TRBJ1-2, with 7 bases that match TRBD1. CDR1 and CDR2 (germline): DFQATT, SNEGSKA (reference sequence). This CDR3 has 15 residues. Trimming took 6 bases from V and 0 from J; bases not matched to a gene: 10. Here the CDR3 DNA reads TGCAGTGCCCACAACACAGGGGACCCTAACTATGGCTACACCTTC. Amino acid sequence: CSAHNTGDPNYGYTF.

This clonotype showed up just a few times. The rearrangement uses TRBV27 and TRBJ2-2; D gene unclear. The CDR3 is 15 residues long. V gave up 2 bases and J gave up 6 bases, with 13 bases separating them. CDR1 and CDR2 (germline): MNHEY, SMNVEV (reference sequence). The CDR3 DNA is TGTGCCAGCAGTTTACTGGGCCCAGCCTCCGGGGAGCTGTTTTTT. Its translation: CASSLLGPASGELFF.

The chain has TRBV24-1 and TRBJ1-1; no definite D call. The CDR3 consists of 11 residues. Trimming shortened V by 0 bases and J by 7 bases, and 2 bases separated the two germline ends. CDR1 KGHDR and CDR2 SFDVKD come from the germline V gene. This CDR3 is CATSDLIEAFF. CDR3 DNA: TGTGCCACCAGTGATTTGATTGAAGCTTTCTTT.

V and J are TRBV20-1 and TRBJ2-7, with D perhaps TRBD1 (6 bases). The CDR3 spans 15 residues. V was pared by 0 bases and J by 2 bases, with 14 bases between. CDR1 is DFQATT and CDR2 is SNEGSKA in the germline V gene (reference sequence). The CDR3 loop reads CSARDDSRGPYEQYF. In nucleotides, the CDR3 is TGCAGTGCTAGAGATGATTCCAGGGGACCCTACGAGCAGTACTTC.

This chain connects TRBV27 to TRBJ2-6; no firm D call. The V and J ends lost 3 bases and 0 bases respectively, with 6 bases between them. CDR3 length: 15 residues. Germline V gene lookup returns CDR1 MNHEY and CDR2 SMNVEV (reference sequence). CDR3 coding DNA: TGTGCCAGCAGTTTGTACAGCTCTGGGGCCAACGTCCTGACTTTC. Translated, it gives CASSLYSSGANVLTF. The full variable domain, rest sourced from reference TRBV27 and TRBJ2-6, is EAQVTQNPRYLITVTGKKLTVTCSQNMNHEYMSWYRQDPGLGLRQIYYSMNVEVTDKGDVPEGYKVSRKEKRNFPLILESPSPNQTSLYFCASSLYSSGANVLTFGAGSRLTVL.

This clonotype was seen ten or more times. The chain recombines TRBV7-8 with TRBJ2-1; 9 bases agree with TRBD2. The germline V gene has CDR1 SGHVS and CDR2 FQNEAQ. The CDR3 length is 15 residues. J was trimmed by 8 bases and V by 5 bases; bases with no gene match: 10. The CDR3 sequence: CASSPGVAGAHEQFF. CDR3 DNA sequence: TGTGCCAGCAGCCCCGGGGTAGCGGGAGCCCATGAGCAGTTCTTC.

J is TRBJ1-2 and V is TRBV6-2 or TRBV6-3, with 8 bases lining up with TRBD1. Germline assignment: CDR1 MNHEY and CDR2 SVGEGT. This CDR3 spans 16 amino acids. Trimming removed 6 bases from V and 2 bases from J; junction bases left unmatched: 11. DNA of the CDR3: TGTGCCAGCAGCTACCAACTATGGACAGGGAACTATGGCTACACCTTC. It yields the protein CASSYQLWTGNYGYTF.

This clonotype came up many times. This chain connects TRBV2 to TRBJ1-4, with 11 bases matching TRBD1. The CDR3 has 15 amino acids. Per germline, CDR1 SNHLY and CDR2 FYNNEI. With 6 bases clipped from V and 2 bases from J, the junction kept 2 bases outside the gene matches. In nucleotides, the CDR3 is TGTGCCAGCAGGGACAGGGGGCGGACTAATGAAAAACTGTTTTTT. Protein: CASRDRGRTNEKLFF.

This clonotype was picked up a small number of times. The rearrangement uses TRBV7-6 and TRBJ2-1, with a possible D match to TRBD1 (6 bases). There are 14 residues in the CDR3. CDR1 and CDR2 (germline): SGHVS, FNYEAQ. V was trimmed by 5 bases and J by 6 bases, leaving 14 bases between them. The CDR3 sequence: CASSAVAGANEQFF. CDR3 nucleotide sequence: TGTGCCAGCAGCGCCGTTGCAGGGGCCAATGAGCAGTTCTTC.

The chain joins TRBV25-1 to TRBJ1-3, with D unclear. The length of the CDR3 is 11 residues. The germline V gene encodes CDR1 MGHDK and CDR2 SYGVNS. V was clipped by 5 bases and J by 10 bases, with 9 bases between them. CDR3 region: CASSLPGTIYF. The CDR3 nucleotides are TGTGCCAGCAGTCTCCCCGGAACCATATATTTT.

This clonotype was detected only a few times. The V call is TRBV4-1, the J call TRBJ2-7; TRBD1 aligns across 7 bases. The V gene's germline CDR1 is MGHRA and CDR2 YSYEKL. Trimming removed 1 base from V and 2 bases from J; junction bases left unmatched: 8. This CDR3 has 16 amino acids. CDR3 bases: TGCGCCAGCAGCCAAGCCCCCGACAGGGTGACCTACGAGCAGTACTTC. It codes for CASSQAPDRVTYEQYF.

In this sample, this clonotype turned up a few times. The chain has TRBV4-1 and TRBJ2-3; TRBD2 might be the D (7 bases). From germline, CDR1 is MGHRA and CDR2 YSYEKL. V dropped 0 bases and J dropped 5 bases, with 15 bases sitting between them. The CDR3 consists of 16 residues. CDR3 residues: CASSQDRGGAVDTQYF. The CDR3 nucleotides are TGCGCCAGCAGCCAAGATCGTGGGGGGGCGGTAGATACGCAGTATTTT.

This clonotype was observed at least ten times. This chain connects TRBV7-2 to TRBJ2-2; 8 bases map to TRBD2. CDR1 is SGHTA, CDR2 FQGNSA, per germline. Trimming at V came to 5 bases and at J to 3 bases, leaving 11 bases not matched to a gene. This CDR3 region has 17 residues. The CDR3 reads CASSPIGRGADTGELFF. Here the CDR3 DNA reads TGTGCCAGCAGCCCCATAGGGCGGGGGGCAGACACCGGGGAGCTGTTTTTT. Looking up the rest from reference TRBV7-2 and TRBJ2-2 gives the full variable domain: GAGVSQSPSNKVTEKGKDVELRCDPISGHTALYWYRQSLGQGLEFLIYFQGNSAPDKSGLPSDRFSAERTGGSVSTLTIQRTQQEDSAVYLCASSPIGRGADTGELFFGEGSRLTVL.

The sample holds a few counts of this clonotype. The CDR3 DNA reads TGTGCCAGCAGTGAACCGGGACTAGCGGGGCCCGAGCAGTTCTTC. It codes for CASSEPGLAGPEQFF. The chain carries TRBV25-1 and TRBJ2-1, with 13 bases aligning to TRBD2. Per the germline V gene, CDR1 is MGHDK and CDR2 is SYGVNS. This CDR3 has 15 residues. V was clipped by 2 bases and J by 10 bases; unmatched bases: 5. The complete variable domain, with remaining parts taken from reference TRBV25-1 and TRBJ2-1, reads EADIYQTPRYLVIGTGKKITLECSQTMGHDKMYWYQQDPGMELHLIHYSYGVNSTEKGDLSSESTVSRIRTEHFPLTLESARPSHTSQYLCASSEPGLAGPEQFFGPGTRLTVL.

The chain carries TRBV5-1 and TRBJ2-7; 7 bases align to TRBD1. J gave up 2 bases and V 4 bases, and 9 bases lay outside the gene matches. The CDR3 consists of 15 residues. Germline V gene data show CDR1 as SGHRS and CDR2 as YFSETQ. CDR3 sequence: CASSRDRPPTYEQYF. The DNA of the CDR3 is TGCGCCAGCAGCCGGGACAGACCACCTACCTACGAGCAGTACTTC.

V usage is TRBV10-3 and J usage is TRBJ2-2; maybe TRBD2 (5 bases). Per germline, CDR1 ENHRY and CDR2 SYGVKD. The CDR3 totals 13 residues. The V end was cut by 6 bases, the J end by 4 bases, with 9 bases between. CDR3 DNA: TGTGCCATCAGCGCTGCGGGCACCGGGGAGCTGTTTTTT. Translated, it gives CAISAAGTGELFF.

The rearrangement joins TRBV2 to TRBJ1-6; a weak D match, TRBD1 (6 bases). The CDR3 is 17 amino acids. Trimming shortened V by 7 bases and J by 5 bases, and 21 bases separated the two germline ends. The germline V gene has CDR1 SNHLY and CDR2 FYNNEI. Here the CDR3 reads CASKWTELGQNNSPLHF. CDR3 nucleotide sequence: TGTGCCAGCAAGTGGACGGAGTTGGGACAAAATAATTCACCCCTCCACTTT.

This clonotype showed up just a few times. The chain has TRBV10-3 and TRBJ1-3; D might be TRBD1 (5 bases). V lost 6 bases, J lost 0 bases, and 12 bases lay in between. The CDR3 contains 15 residues. The V gene's germline CDR1 is ENHRY and CDR2 SYGVKD. In DNA form, the CDR3 reads TGTGCCATCAGGGAACAGGACCACTCTGGAAACACCATATATTTT. Amino acid sequence: CAIREQDHSGNTIYF.

The chain couples TRBV19 to TRBJ2-7, with 9 bases fitting TRBD1. CDR3 size: 15 residues. V was clipped by 3 bases and J by 0 bases; unmatched bases: 3. Germline CDR1 LNHDA, CDR2 SQIVND (reference sequence). CDR3 sequence (DNA): TGTGCCAGTAGTATGGGACAGGGCCTCTCCTACGAGCAGTACTTC. Translation gives CASSMGQGLSYEQYF. Supplemented by reference TRBV19 and TRBJ2-7, the full variable domain reads DGGITQSPKYLFRKEGQNVTLSCEQNLNHDAMYWYRQDPGQGLRLIYYSQIVNDFQKGDIAEGYSVSREKKESFPLTVTSAQKNPTAFYLCASSMGQGLSYEQYFGPGTRLTVT.